Each of the 5 T cell receptor beta chains below was sequenced from the same sample in a study of beta chain features in type 1 diabetes. The investigators reverse transcribed all of the isolated RNA, so they sequenced expressed TCRB transcripts. TCRdb's copy holds only in-frame clones and misses some; the assay was immunoSEQ multiplex PCR. The repertoire holds around 500,000 clones, with 10% to 12% as singletons. The sample comprised naive CD4+ T cells from blood. The origin of the receptors is a young woman in good health.

The genes are TRBV11-2 and TRBJ2-7; D unresolved. V was cut by 5 bases and J by 3 bases, with 11 bases left in between. Germline lookup yields CDR1 SGHAT and CDR2 FQNNGV. This CDR3 region has 13 residues. CDR3 nucleotides: TGTGCCAGCAGCCAAGGACGGTTCTACGAGCAGTACGTC. Its translation is CASSQGRFYEQYV.

In DNA form, the CDR3 reads TGTGCCAGCAGCCAATCGGCGGGACTAGCCTACGAGCAGTACGTC. It translates to CASSQSAGLAYEQYV. The rearrangement joins TRBV4-2 to TRBJ2-7; the match to TRBD2 covers 8 bases. J gave up 2 bases and V 2 bases, and 5 bases lay outside the gene matches. Germline CDR1 LGHNA, CDR2 YNFKEQ. The CDR3 length is 15 residues.

The rearrangement links TRBV7-2 to TRBJ2-7; D is undetermined. V dropped 4 bases and J dropped 0 bases, with 10 bases sitting between them. CDR3 length equals 14 residues. Germline CDR1 SGHTA, CDR2 FQGNSA. The CDR3 nucleotides read TGTGCCAGCAGCTCCCAATCTAACTCCTACGAGCAGTACTTC. It codes for CASSSQSNSYEQYF.

J is TRBJ2-7 and V is TRBV11-1, with 9 positions matching TRBD1. The germline V gene encodes CDR1 SGHAT and CDR2 FQDESV (reference sequence). Losses at the gene ends were 2 bases for V and 3 bases for J; bases not matched to a gene: 5. The CDR3 is 15 amino acids. CDR3 in amino acids: CASSLLLDRGYEQYF. The CDR3 DNA sequence: TGTGCCAGCAGCTTACTGTTGGACAGGGGCTACGAGCAGTACTTC. Variable domain in full (rest from reference TRBV11-1 and TRBJ2-7): EAEVAQSPRYKITEKSQAVAFWCDPISGHATLYWYRQILGQGPELLVQFQDESVVDDSQLPKDRFSAERLKGVDSTLKIQPAELGDSAMYLCASSLLLDRGYEQYFGPGTRLTVT.

V and J are TRBV13 and TRBJ2-7; TRBD1 is a possible D gene (5 bases). Germline-derived CDR1 and CDR2 are PRHDT and FYEKMQ (reference sequence). Trimming left V 2 bases short and J 5 bases short, with 7 bases between. The length of the CDR3 is 12 residues. The CDR3 coding sequence is TGTGCCAGCAGCTTAAAGGGGAACGAGCAGTACGTC. Protein product: CASSLKGNEQYV.